This T cell receptor beta chain was captured by sequencing in a study of molecular identifiers for immune sequencing clone quantification. Notes on the study in general: Clones above 20 RNA copies contained over 98% of effector molecules but under 1% of naive ones.

This clonotype appeared many times. Its cognate antigen is unknown. V was clipped by 0 bases and J by 3 bases; unmatched bases: 7. Germline V CDR1 and CDR2: SGDLS, YYNGEE. The CDR3 is made up of 17 amino acids. Bulk libraries came from a prior protocol with listed TCR primers. MiXCR, applied by TCRdb to the PCR reads, yields one record per CDR3 protein. The sample consists of 550,000 to 750,000 distinct CDR3 sequences, 20% of them appearing once. This sequence was found in a human donor in good health. Some libraries in this study had Jurkat cell RNA spiked in. The sample was naive CD8+ T cells from blood, with Jurkat cell RNA spiked in. Subset reported: FACS-sorted CD8+CD4-CCR7+CD45RA+ naive T cells. This chain connects TRBV9 to TRBJ2-3; 10 nucleotides align to TRBD2. CDR3 in DNA: TGTGCCAGCAGCGTAGAAGTAGCGGGGGGTTTAACAGATACGCAGTATTTT. Translated, it gives CASSVEVAGGLTDTQYF.